This passage covers 8 T cell receptor beta chains from one sample sequenced in a study of technical replicates of blood from a handful of donors (dated by TCRdb to 2016 to 2017). Library method: the immunoSEQ multiplex PCR assay. TCRdb limited this immuneACCESS table to in-frame rearrangements with V and J called. A share of clones is missing; checked studies link under half to unresolved V genes, and the rest is unexplained. Counted in this sample were about 79,000 clones; approximately 91% of them appeared once. The ten largest clones take up approximately 0.4% of the sample. Material for sequencing was T cells isolated from PBMCs. Receptors were obtained from a human donor in good health. Some clones in this sample may be carry-over from other donors' samples.

The CDR3 DNA reads as TGTGCCAGCAGCCCTGGACTAGAGGTCACAGATACGCAGTATTTT. Encoded protein: CASSPGLEVTDTQYF. This sequence joins TRBV5-6 and TRBJ2-3, with 7 bases aligning to TRBD2. The ends lost 4 bases at V and 2 bases at J; junction bases unmatched: 7. CDR1 SGHDT and CDR2 YYEEEE come from the germline V gene. This CDR3 spans 15 amino acids.

V usage is TRBV11-2 and J usage is TRBJ2-2, with 7 bases that match TRBD1. Germline CDR1 and CDR2: SGHAT and FQNNGV. This CDR3 spans 15 amino acids. V gave up 3 bases and J gave up 2 bases; unmatched junction bases: 3. The chain's CDR3 is CASSLRQGNTGELFF. For the CDR3, the DNA is TGTGCCAGCAGCTTGAGACAGGGAAACACCGGGGAGCTGTTTTTT.

CDR3 bases: TGTGCCAGTAGTTCGTCAGGGGGCACAGATACGCAGTATTTT. This encodes CASSSSGGTDTQYF. This sequence joins TRBV19 and TRBJ2-3; tentative D call: TRBD1 (6 bases). V gave up 5 bases and J gave up 1 base, with 10 bases separating them. Per the germline V gene, CDR1 is LNHDA and CDR2 is SQIVND (reference sequence). The CDR3 covers 14 residues.

The genes are TRBV5-1 and TRBJ2-2; 13 bases fit TRBD2. CDR1 SGHRS and CDR2 YFSETQ come from the germline V gene. CDR3 length: 15 amino acids. V was clipped by 3 bases and J by 6 bases; unmatched bases: 2. The CDR3 region is CASSWTSGSPGELFF. The CDR3 coding sequence is TGCGCCAGCAGCTGGACTAGCGGGAGCCCCGGGGAGCTGTTTTTT.

The chain carries TRBV11-3 and TRBJ2-7; no firm D call. The CDR3 covers 11 residues. Trimming cost V 4 bases and J 6 bases, with 7 bases left between them. The germline V gene encodes CDR1 SGHNT and CDR2 YENEEA. This CDR3 is CASSWAVEQYF. The CDR3 coding sequence is TGTGCCAGCAGCTGGGCCGTCGAGCAGTACTTC.

CDR3 sequence (DNA): TGTGCCAGCAGCACCGGGACTAGCAGCCAAGAGACCCAGTACTTC. This codes for CASSTGTSSQETQYF. J is TRBJ2-5 and V is TRBV7-3; 9 positions match TRBD2. Germline-derived CDR1 and CDR2 are SGHTA and FQGTGA. This CDR3 region has 15 residues. Unmatched junction bases numbered 5, after V lost 5 bases and J lost 1 base.

V and J are TRBV4-1 and TRBJ1-5, with D possibly being TRBD1 (5 bases). This CDR3 contains 16 residues. Germline assignment: CDR1 MGHRA and CDR2 YSYEKL. Between the trimmed V and J ends, which lost 6 bases and 7 bases, there was a span of 22 bases. The CDR3 sequence: CASRSRPGQGKQPQHF. As DNA, the CDR3 is TGCGCCAGCAGATCTCGCCCCGGCCAGGGAAAACAGCCCCAGCATTTT.

The chain recombines TRBV30 with TRBJ2-7; 7 bases match TRBD2. V lost 0 bases to trimming and J lost 7 bases; unmatched junction nucleotides: 6. The CDR3 runs 13 residues. CDR1 is GTSNPN, CDR2 SVGIG, per germline (reference sequence). The CDR3 is CAWSVGDYWEQYF. CDR3 nucleotide sequence: TGTGCCTGGAGTGTAGGGGACTACTGGGAGCAGTACTTC.